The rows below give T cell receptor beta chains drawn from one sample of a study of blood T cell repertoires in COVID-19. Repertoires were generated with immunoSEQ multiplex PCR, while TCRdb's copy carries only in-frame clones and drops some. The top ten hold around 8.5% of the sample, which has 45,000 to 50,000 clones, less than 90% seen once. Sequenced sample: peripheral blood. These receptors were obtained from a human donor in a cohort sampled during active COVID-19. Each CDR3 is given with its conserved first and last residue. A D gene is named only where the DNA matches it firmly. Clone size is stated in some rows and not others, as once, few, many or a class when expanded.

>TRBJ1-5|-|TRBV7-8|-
CASSLALRLNSNQPQHF
TGTGCCAGCAGCTTAGCCCTTAGACTTAATAGCAATCAGCCCCAGCATTTT
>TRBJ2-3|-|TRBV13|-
CASSLKGEGIGDTQYF
TGTGCCAGCAGCTTAAAAGGGGAAGGTATCGGCGATACGCAGTATTTT
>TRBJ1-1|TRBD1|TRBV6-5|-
CASSTQGYTEAFF
TGTGCCAGCAGTACACAGGGGTACACTGAAGCTTTCTTT
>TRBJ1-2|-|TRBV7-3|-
CASSPTGSDGYTF
TGTGCCAGCAGCCCAACAGGGAGCGATGGCTACACCTTC
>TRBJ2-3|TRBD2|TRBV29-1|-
CSVDLAGAGDTQYF
TGCAGCGTTGATCTAGCGGGGGCGGGGGATACGCAGTATTTT
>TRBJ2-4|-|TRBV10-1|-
CASPIGLIAKNIQYF
TGCGCCAGCCCTATTGGACTCATAGCCAAAAACATTCAGTACTTC
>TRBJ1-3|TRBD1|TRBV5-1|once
CASSADRGPGNTIYF
TGCGCCAGCAGCGCGGACAGGGGGCCTGGAAACACCATATATTTT
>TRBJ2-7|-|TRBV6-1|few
CASSESAGPAYEQYF
TGTGCCAGCAGTGAATCTGCGGGGCCCGCCTACGAGCAGTACTTC
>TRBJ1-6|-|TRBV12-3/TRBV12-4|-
CASSLGGGSPLHF
TGTGCCAGCAGTTTAGGGGGGGGTTCACCCCTCCACTTT
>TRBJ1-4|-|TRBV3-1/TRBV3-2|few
CASSPAGTNEKLFF
TGTGCCAGCAGCCCAGCAGGAACTAATGAAAAACTGTTTTTT
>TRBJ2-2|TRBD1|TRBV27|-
CASNNQGTGTGELFF
TGTGCCAGCAATAATCAAGGGACAGGGACCGGGGAGCTGTTTTTT
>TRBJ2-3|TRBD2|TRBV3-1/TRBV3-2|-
CASSRQRRGVRGTDTQYF
TGTGCCAGCAGTCGCCAACGACGGGGGGTGAGGGGCACAGATACGCAGTATTTT
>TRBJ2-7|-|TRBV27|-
CASLGGKSYEQYF
TGTGCCAGCCTTGGAGGGAAATCCTACGAGCAGTACTTC
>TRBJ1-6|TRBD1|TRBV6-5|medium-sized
CASSTTGQHNSPLHF
TGTGCCAGCAGTACAACGGGACAGCATAATTCACCCCTCCACTTT
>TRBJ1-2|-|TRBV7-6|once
CASSSGEGLDYGYTF
TGTGCCAGCAGCTCGGGGGAGGGGCTTGACTATGGCTACACCTTC
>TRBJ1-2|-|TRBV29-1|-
CSVTKDRKPLYGYTF
TGCAGCGTTACGAAGGACAGAAAGCCCCTCTATGGCTACACCTTC
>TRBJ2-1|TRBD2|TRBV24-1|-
CATGRSGTSYNEQFF
TGTGCCACTGGAAGGAGCGGGACCTCCTACAATGAGCAGTTCTTC